One T cell receptor beta chain is described in this entry. TCRdb's table, derived via immunoSEQ multiplex PCR, lists solely in-frame clones and lacks some. The sample lists around 100,000 clones; approximately 90% were seen once. This sample is drawn from a study of blood T cell repertoires in COVID-19. Background on the study: Researchers got acute and convalescent COVID-19 samples from the United States, Italy and Spain.

The CDR3 loop spans 13 amino acids. V was cut by 6 bases and J by 2 bases, with 8 bases left in between. Germline assignment: CDR1 SQVTM and CDR2 ANQGSEA. The material sequenced was peripheral blood. The genes are TRBV29-1 and TRBJ2-6, with D hard to call. The sequence was collected from a man in his fifties or sixties with acute or convalescent COVID-19. CDR3 residues: CSVFSTGANVLTF. DNA of the CDR3: TGCAGCGTCTTCTCTACTGGGGCCAACGTCCTGACTTTC.